The text below deals with one T cell receptor (beta chain). The target antigen is unknown. Germline CDR1 SGHNT, CDR2 YYREEE (reference sequence). With 4 bases clipped from V and 2 bases from J, the junction kept 8 bases outside the gene matches. The CDR3 covers 16 residues. The data stem from a study of shared clonotypes between healthy human individuals. The assay was run at deep level. Repertoires were generated with immunoSEQ multiplex PCR, while TCRdb's copy carries only in-frame clones and drops some. The sample holds under 600,000 clones, approximately 97% seen once. Overall study findings and caveats: Generation probabilities were higher for clonotypes shared across all four sorted-subset donors than for unshared ones. Clonotypes that were shared across a handful of donors made up approximately 5% of naive CD4 clonotypes. Few donors restricted represented genetic and exposure-history diversity.

This chain joins TRBV5-4 and TRBJ2-5; TRBD2 aligns across 10 bases. The sample taken for sequencing was naive CD4+ T cells sorted from blood. Subset reported: CD45RA+ positively selected. The TCR was taken from a woman in her 30s in good health. CDR3 amino acids: CASSRGLAVAQETQYF. CDR3 sequence (DNA): TGTGCCAGCAGCCGCGGACTAGCGGTAGCTCAAGAGACCCAGTACTTC.